This T cell receptor beta chain is drawn from a study of read filtering for tumor transcriptome and immune sequencing. Turning to the study itself: The cohort had over 16 men and approximately 13 women aged roughly 45 to 90, mean around 63 years.

The library was built from around 0.4 ug RNA with molecular barcoded adaptors for alpha/delta and beta/gamma chains. MiXCR, applied by TCRdb to the reads, yields one record per CDR3 protein. The table shows fewer than 30,000 distinct CDR3 sequences, with 13% to 15% occurring only once. The V end lost 9 bases, the J end lost 6 bases, and 14 bases lay between the germline ends. From germline, CDR1 is LNHDA and CDR2 SQIVND (reference sequence). The CDR3 is 12 residues long. Study-level findings and limits: The CD138-negative fraction was mixed bone marrow immune cells, not pure T cells.

This clonotype occurred many times. What it binds is not known. The clonotype comes from a donor aged 40 or over with multiple myeloma. The V and J genes are TRBV19 and TRBJ1-2, with D possibly TRBD1 on 6 matching bases. Sequenced sample: a population of CD138-negative cells sorted from bone marrow. The CDR3 DNA is TGTGCCAGCAGCCCCCGGACAGATGGCTACACCTTC. It encodes CASSPRTDGYTF. The variable domain in full, with the rest retrieved from reference TRBV19 and TRBJ1-2, is DGGITQSPKYLFRKEGQNVTLSCEQNLNHDAMYWYRQDPGQGLRLIYYSQIVNDFQKGDIAEGYSVSREKKESFPLTVTSAQKNPTAFYLCASSPRTDGYTFGSGTRLTVV.